The 9 T cell receptor beta chains in this list originate from one sample, sequenced in a study of regulatory T cells in long-lasting Graves disease. Sample time point: newly diagnosed GD, antithyroid drugs for less than 3 months. Scientists built the TCR library using RNA that was extracted from PBMCs. With iRepertoire HTBI primers and Arm-PCR of CDR3 regions, TCR beta libraries were built. TCRdb re-called the multiplex PCR reads with MiXCR, one entry per CDR3 protein. The table lists hundreds of thousands of distinct CDR3 sequences, more than 10% of them singletons. This same sample was also part of a study on T cells in Graves' hyperthyroidism and ophthalmopathy.

Sequencing was performed on peripheral blood mononuclear cells (PBMCs), taken at new diagnosis, from a patient treated with antithyroid drugs. The receptors derive from a woman aged 25 to 39 with Graves disease.

This clonotype has a handful of counts. The V call is TRBV4-1, the J call TRBJ2-1; the D gene is possibly TRBD2 (5 bases). In germline, CDR1 is MGHRA, CDR2 YSYEKL. The CDR3 totals 15 residues. Trimming pared 5 bases from V and 6 bases from J, leaving 17 bases between. This CDR3 reads CASSSRDIGSNEQFF. CDR3 DNA: TGCGCCAGCAGCTCTAGAGACATAGGGAGCAATGAGCAGTTCTTC.

This chain connects TRBV20-1 to TRBJ2-7; 8 bases agree with TRBD1. The CDR3 runs to 14 residues. The V gene's germline CDR1 is DFQATT and CDR2 SNEGSKA (reference sequence). With 4 bases clipped from V and 2 bases from J, the junction kept 7 bases outside the gene matches. CDR3 in DNA: TGCAGTGCTACCCGGACAGGGCTTACCTACGAGCAGTACTTC. Its translation: CSATRTGLTYEQYF.

This chain links TRBV28 with TRBJ1-2; D is unresolved. The V gene's germline CDR1 is MDHEN and CDR2 SYDVKM. The CDR3 consists of 12 residues. Trimming shortened V by 1 base and J by 5 bases, and 5 bases separated the two germline ends. The CDR3 protein is CASSLSVYGYTF. In nucleotides, the CDR3 is TGTGCCAGCAGTTTATCAGTGTATGGCTACACCTTC.

Only a few counts were recorded for this clonotype. V gene TRBV5-1 combines with J gene TRBJ2-5, with 9 bases matching TRBD1. The closer fit of TRBJ2-7 to the DNA end suggests the J call may be wrong. CDR1 and CDR2 from the germline V gene are SGHRS and YFSETQ. The CDR3 is 15 residues long. The CDR3 loop reads CASSLGGTGLYEQYF. As DNA, the CDR3 is TGCGCCAGCAGCTTGGGGGGGACAGGGTTGTACGAGCAGTACTTC.

To note about this clonotype: A much larger clone is a single base away; this may be a read error. V usage is TRBV20-1 and J usage is TRBJ1-1; D uncertain. Trimming removed 5 bases at V and 7 bases at J, with 17 bases between. This CDR3 contains 13 residues. CDR1 is DFQATT and CDR2 is SNEGSKA in the germline V gene (reference sequence). The CDR3 protein is CSAPERARDEAFF. CDR3 sequence (DNA): TGCAGTGCTCCCGAGCGGGCCAGAGATGAAGCTTTCTTT.

In this sample, this clonotype turned up many times. The chain combines TRBV20-1 with TRBJ2-1; unclear D gene. Germline loops: CDR1 DFQATT, CDR2 SNEGSKA (reference sequence). V was pared by 5 bases and J by 3 bases, with 2 bases between. The CDR3 is 10 amino acids. This chain's CDR3 is CSAYYNEQFF. In nucleotides, the CDR3 is TGCAGTGCTTACTACAATGAGCAGTTCTTC.

This rearrangement joins TRBV4-2 to TRBJ2-2, with D hard to call. Trimming shortened V by 0 bases and J by 6 bases, and 20 bases separated the two germline ends. The germline gives CDR1 LGHNA, CDR2 YNFKEQ. The CDR3 sequence is 18 residues long. CDR3 sequence: CASSQDTLQALVPGELFF. Written as DNA, the CDR3 is TGTGCCAGCAGCCAAGATACGCTTCAGGCCCTCGTCCCCGGGGAGCTGTTTTTT.

In this sample, this clonotype turned up many times. The chain is built from TRBV6-2 or TRBV6-3 and TRBJ2-7, with 8 nucleotides matching TRBD1. Looked up from germline, CDR1 is MNHEY and CDR2 is SVGEGT. This CDR3 region has 15 residues. With V trimmed by 6 bases and J by 5 bases, 12 bases remained unmatched. The CDR3 region has the DNA TGTGCCAGCAGCCAAGACAGGGGACCCCTCAACGAGCAGTACTTC. This sequence encodes CASSQDRGPLNEQYF.

In its sample, this clonotype was seen many times. The chain uses TRBV11-2 and TRBJ2-7, with D possibly called TRBD1 or TRBD2 (5 bases each). Per germline, CDR1 SGHAT and CDR2 FQNNGV. The CDR3 is 17 residues long. V lost 1 base and J lost 5, with 21 bases in between. The CDR3 sequence: CASSLVARAGRRNEQYF. The CDR3 nucleotides are TGTGCCAGCAGCTTAGTGGCGAGGGCAGGGAGACGGAACGAGCAGTACTTC.